A single T cell receptor (beta chain) is shown here with its context. No antigen is known for it. This entry is derived from a study of CD8 T cells in Susac syndrome. RNA amounts of about 0.5 to 1 ug underwent reverse transcription with random hexamers. Amplification of TCR beta CDR3 across 54 Vbeta and 13 Jbeta was performed with immunoSEQ multiplex PCR. TCRdb fed the immunoSEQ multiplex PCR reads into MiXCR, producing one record per CDR3 protein. The table lists about 170,000 distinct CDR3 sequences, more than 95% of them singletons, with around 0.12% in the top ten. Broader study findings: As the study acknowledged, the number of individuals who were part of its TCR sequencing and HLA analysis was relatively small.

The sequence was collected from a human donor with Susac syndrome. The sequenced sample consisted of CD4+ T cells from PBMCs.

Written as DNA, the CDR3 is TGTGCCAGCAGCCGAACTAGCGGGGATCACAATGAGCAGTTCTTC. It is translated as CASSRTSGDHNEQFF. The J gene is TRBJ2-1, the V gene TRBV14; TRBD2 agrees at 10 bases. Germline values: CDR1 SGHDN, CDR2 FVKESK. This CDR3 has 15 amino acids. The V segment lost 4 bases and the J segment 5 bases; nucleotides outside the gene matches: 5. The full variable domain, in which reference TRBV14 and TRBJ2-1 provide the parts outside the CDR3, is EAGVTQFPSHSVIEKGQTVTLRCDPISGHDNLYWYRRVMGKEIKFLLHFVKESKQDESGMPNNRFLAERTGGTYSTLKVQPAELEDSGVYFCASSRTSGDHNEQFFGPGTRLTVL.